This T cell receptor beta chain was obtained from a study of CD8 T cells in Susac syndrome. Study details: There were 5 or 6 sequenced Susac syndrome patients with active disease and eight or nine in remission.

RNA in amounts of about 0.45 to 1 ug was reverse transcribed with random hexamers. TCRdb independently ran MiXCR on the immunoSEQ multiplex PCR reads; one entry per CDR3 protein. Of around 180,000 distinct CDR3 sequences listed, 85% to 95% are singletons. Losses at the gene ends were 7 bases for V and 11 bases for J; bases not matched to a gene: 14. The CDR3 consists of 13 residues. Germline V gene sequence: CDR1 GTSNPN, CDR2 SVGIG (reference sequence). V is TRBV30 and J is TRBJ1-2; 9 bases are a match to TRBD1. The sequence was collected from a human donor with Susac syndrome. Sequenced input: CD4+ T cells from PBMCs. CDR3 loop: CALTPGTGRWYTF. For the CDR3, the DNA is TGTGCCTTGACTCCCGGGACAGGGAGGTGGTACACCTTC.